One sample yielded the 25 T cell receptor beta chains listed below, sequenced in a study of PD-1 blockade in classical Hodgkin lymphoma (dated by TCRdb to between 2020 and 2021). The time point label here, explained by the study, means: cycle 4 day 1 (C4D1), after 6 weeks of nivolumab. Relapse after autologous stem cell transplantation had occurred in all trial patients, and cohorts A, B and C were distinguished by prior brentuximab vedotin exposure. Using a Miltenyi CD8+ T cell isolation kit, CD8+ T cells were purified from thawed PBMCs through magnetic negative selection. The library was made by the immunoSEQ multiplex PCR assay. TCRdb stores this immuneACCESS table with in-frame sequences only. Part of the clones is absent; in the studies checked, under half of the shortfall reflects unresolved V genes, and no reason is known for the rest. The sample records approximately 15,000 clones, 89% of which are singletons. Around a sixth of the sample lies in the top ten.

Sequenced here: CD8+ T cells from blood, sampled before the fourth cycle of nivolumab. The source of these receptors is a human donor with classical Hodgkin lymphoma.

J is TRBJ2-7 and V is TRBV10-3; tentative D call: TRBD2 (7 bases). The germline V gene has CDR1 ENHRY and CDR2 SYGVKD. CDR3 length: 14 amino acids. V gave up 9 bases and J gave up 2 bases, with 17 bases separating them. The DNA of the CDR3 is TGTGCCATGGGTTCGGGGGGCGACCCCTACGAGCAGTACTTC. Translated, it gives CAMGSGGDPYEQYF.

The chain links TRBV27 to TRBJ2-2; D uncertain. The CDR3 covers 13 residues. Germline loops: CDR1 MNHEY, CDR2 SMNVEV (reference sequence). V lost 4 bases and J lost 10, with 13 bases in between. The DNA for the CDR3 is TGTGCCAGCAGTTCAGCCCACACCCAGGAGCTGTTTTTT. Translation gives CASSSAHTQELFF.

The table lists this clone with a count of one. CDR3 amino acids: CAISESLDEQFF. The CDR3 DNA reads TGTGCCATCAGTGAGTCCTTGGATGAGCAGTTCTTC. J is TRBJ2-1 and V is TRBV10-3; D not certain. The V gene lost 0 bases and the J gene lost 8 bases, with 5 bases spanning the gap. Germline CDR1 ENHRY, CDR2 SYGVKD. CDR3 size: 12 residues.

The table lists this clone with a count of one. V gene TRBV27 combines with J gene TRBJ1-6; D unresolved. The length of the CDR3 is 16 residues. Germline V CDR1 and CDR2: MNHEY, SMNVEV (reference sequence). V was clipped by 0 bases and J by 7 bases, with 13 bases between them. The CDR3 is CASSLSTGRWNSPLHF. CDR3 DNA sequence: TGTGCCAGCAGTTTATCTACCGGTCGTTGGAATTCACCCCTCCACTTT.

The J gene is TRBJ1-5, the V gene TRBV6-4; the D gene is possibly TRBD1 (6 bases). The CDR3 is made up of 14 amino acids. Germline CDR1 is MRHNA and CDR2 is SNTAGT. V shed 5 bases and J shed 5 bases, with 13 bases lying between them. The CDR3 loop is CASSLTRGHQPQHF. The DNA for the CDR3 is TGTGCCAGCAGTCTGACCAGGGGCCATCAGCCCCAGCATTTT.

This chain links TRBV29-1 with TRBJ2-1, with TRBD2 as a possible D gene (6 bases). Germline lookup yields CDR1 SQVTM and CDR2 ANQGSEA. The CDR3 has 13 residues. V dropped 3 bases and J dropped 3 bases, with 9 bases sitting between them. The CDR3 loop reads CSVESGDYNEQFF. CDR3 bases: TGCAGCGTTGAGTCGGGGGACTACAATGAGCAGTTCTTC.

CDR3 in amino acids: CASSPWPRGGETQYF. The CDR3 DNA follows: TGCGCCAGCAGCCCCTGGCCCAGGGGTGGCGAGACCCAGTACTTC. The chain links TRBV5-1 to TRBJ2-5; D possibly corresponds to TRBD1 (6 bases). V lost 4 bases and J 5 bases, leaving 18 bases between the germline ends. The germline CDR1 and CDR2 sequences are SGHRS and YFSETQ. This CDR3 contains 15 residues.

This chain uses TRBV14 with TRBJ2-6, with D hard to call. CDR3 size: 18 residues. CDR1 is SGHDN and CDR2 is FVKESK in the germline V gene. Trimming took 4 bases from V and 2 from J, leaving 18 bases between them. The CDR3 sequence is CASSLPAPFGAGANVLTF. Here the CDR3 DNA reads TGTGCCAGCAGCCTACCAGCCCCGTTCGGAGCTGGGGCCAACGTCCTGACTTTC.

This chain uses TRBV10-2 with TRBJ1-5, with a possible D match to TRBD1 (5 bases). V was pared by 7 bases and J by 4 bases, with 14 bases between. The CDR3 is made up of 14 amino acids. CDR1 and CDR2 from the germline V gene are WSHSY and SAAADI. Written as DNA, the CDR3 is TGCGCCAGCATCGGGACCGATCGGAATCAGCCCCAGCATTTT. The encoded protein is CASIGTDRNQPQHF.

The CDR3 spells CASSLVGGLGTDTQYF. The CDR3 nucleotides are TGTGCCAGCAGCTTAGTAGGGGGTTTGGGCACAGATACGCAGTATTTT. This sequence joins TRBV11-2 and TRBJ2-3; D possibly corresponds to TRBD1 (6 bases). CDR1 SGHAT and CDR2 FQNNGV come from the germline V gene. This CDR3 is built from 16 residues. V lost 1 base, J lost 1 base, and 12 bases lay in between.

This rearrangement joins TRBV7-8 to TRBJ2-7, with 9 positions matching TRBD1. This CDR3 is built from 15 residues. Trimming cost V 1 base and J 4 bases; bases outside gene matches: 5. Germline loops: CDR1 SGHVS, CDR2 FQNEAQ. The CDR3 spells CASSLDPGQGYEQYF. The DNA of the CDR3 is TGTGCCAGCAGCTTAGATCCGGGACAGGGTTACGAGCAGTACTTC.

This clone was found a few times. This CDR3 reads CASSHERNTIYF. The CDR3 nucleotides are TGTGCCAGCAGCCACGAGCGAAACACCATATATTTT. V is TRBV11-2 and J is TRBJ1-3, with D unresolved. V was shortened by 5 bases and J by 5 bases, with 7 bases between the two germline ends. This CDR3 region has 12 residues. CDR1 is SGHAT, CDR2 FQNNGV, per germline.

V is TRBV4-1 and J is TRBJ1-1; 9 bases map to TRBD1. The CDR3 consists of 14 residues. In germline, CDR1 is MGHRA, CDR2 YSYEKL. Trimming at V came to 4 bases and at J to 6 bases, leaving 6 bases not matched to a gene. The CDR3 coding sequence is TGCGCCAGCAGCCCCGACAGGGGGGGACCTGAAGCTTTCTTT. This gives the protein CASSPDRGGPEAFF.

V gene TRBV4-1 combines with J gene TRBJ2-7, with 8 bases identical to TRBD1. With V trimmed by 2 bases and J by 3 bases, 6 bases remained unmatched. The germline gives CDR1 MGHRA, CDR2 YSYEKL. The CDR3 is 15 residues long. The CDR3: CASSQPGQARYEQYF. The CDR3 DNA is TGCGCCAGCAGCCAACCGGGACAGGCCCGCTACGAGCAGTACTTC.

This clone was seen a handful of times. The chain links TRBV30 to TRBJ2-7, with 8 positions matching TRBD2. Trimming removed 2 bases from V and 6 bases from J; junction bases left unmatched: 6. The germline CDR1 and CDR2 sequences are GTSNPN and SVGIG (reference sequence). This CDR3 region has 13 residues. The chain's CDR3 is CAWSPGLAGEQYF. DNA of the CDR3: TGTGCCTGGAGTCCGGGGCTAGCGGGCGAGCAGTACTTC.

The V gene is TRBV29-1, the J gene TRBJ2-5; 8 bases map to TRBD2. CDR1 and CDR2 from the germline V gene are SQVTM and ANQGSEA. The CDR3 runs to 15 residues. V shed 5 bases and J 0 bases; nucleotides not matched to a gene: 8. CDR3 residues: CSVWGTGGYQETQYF. Written as DNA, the CDR3 is TGCAGCGTTTGGGGTACGGGGGGGTACCAAGAGACCCAGTACTTC.

The rearrangement joins TRBV5-1 to TRBJ2-3; D may match TRBD1 or TRBD2 (7 bases each). Between the trimmed V and J ends, which lost 6 bases and 4 bases, there was a span of 21 bases. This CDR3 is built from 16 residues. Germline lookup yields CDR1 SGHRS and CDR2 YFSETQ. This chain's CDR3 is CASTRSGTDISDTQYF. Here the CDR3 DNA reads TGCGCCAGCACACGAAGCGGGACAGACATTTCAGATACGCAGTATTTT.

V is TRBV5-1 and J is TRBJ1-3, with 7 bases that match TRBD1. This CDR3 region has 15 residues. J was trimmed by 4 bases and V by 5 bases; bases with no gene match: 9. Looked up from germline, CDR1 is SGHRS and CDR2 is YFSETQ. This chain's CDR3 is CASSRGQPAGNTIYF. DNA for the CDR3: TGCGCCAGCAGTCGGGGACAGCCAGCGGGAAACACCATATATTTT.

The chain combines TRBV11-3 with TRBJ2-5, with D perhaps given as TRBD1 or TRBD2 (5 bases each). The germline V gene has CDR1 SGHNT and CDR2 YENEEA. Trimming took 3 bases from V and 0 from J, leaving 14 bases between them. This CDR3 comprises 16 residues. Here the CDR3 DNA reads TGTGCCAGCAGCTTCCTGGGGGATTTTGACCAAGAGACCCAGTACTTC. This gives the protein CASSFLGDFDQETQYF. Using reference TRBV11-3 and TRBJ2-5 for the parts outside the CDR3, the full variable domain is EAGVVQSPRYKIIEKKQPVAFWCNPISGHNTLYWYLQNLGQGPELLIRYENEEAVDDSQLPKDRFSAERLKGVDSTLKIQPAELGDSAVYLCASSFLGDFDQETQYFGPGTRLLVL.

The chain is built from TRBV7-2 and TRBJ2-7; D gene uncertain. V was pared by 5 bases and J by 0 bases, with 14 bases between. The CDR3 runs 15 residues. Germline V CDR1 and CDR2: SGHTA, FQGNSA. CDR3 nucleotide sequence: TGTGCCAGCAGCCTAGGGTCCGACCTCTCCTACGAGCAGTACTTC. The encoded protein is CASSLGSDLSYEQYF.

The chain is built from TRBV19 and TRBJ2-1, with 7 bases matching TRBD2. The germline V gene has CDR1 LNHDA and CDR2 SQIVND (reference sequence). The CDR3 contains 16 residues. The ends lost 7 bases at V and 7 bases at J; junction bases unmatched: 16. The CDR3 region has the DNA TGTGCCAGTACCCCCGTTGGTGGGAGGGCCGAGAATGAGCAGTTCTTC. Translated, it gives CASTPVGGRAENEQFF.

The rearrangement links TRBV7-6 to TRBJ2-3, with 8 positions matching TRBD2. The CDR3 length is 16 residues. V lost 4 bases to trimming and J lost 4 bases; unmatched junction nucleotides: 10. The germline CDR1 and CDR2 sequences are SGHVS and FNYEAQ. CDR3 sequence reads: CASSSFIGGAPDTQYF. In DNA, the CDR3 is TGTGCCAGCAGCTCATTTATCGGGGGGGCCCCAGATACGCAGTATTTT.

The V gene is TRBV6-1, the J gene TRBJ2-1; D gene ambiguous. The germline V gene has CDR1 MNHNS and CDR2 SASEGT. Trimming took 5 bases from V and 4 from J, leaving 6 bases between them. The CDR3 consists of 12 residues. CDR3 DNA: TGTGCCAGCAGTTTGGGGTACAATGAGCAGTTCTTC. It specifies CASSLGYNEQFF.

The chain links TRBV28 to TRBJ2-7; maybe TRBD2 (6 bases). The germline V gene encodes CDR1 MDHEN and CDR2 SYDVKM. The V end lost 7 bases, the J end lost 0 bases, and 16 bases lay between the germline ends. There are 15 residues in the CDR3. The CDR3 is CASTPMREVSYEQYF. The CDR3 region has the DNA TGTGCCAGCACCCCCATGAGGGAGGTCTCCTACGAGCAGTACTTC.

This clone came up once. Other DNA sequences in the sample encode the same CDR3. This chain uses TRBV27 with TRBJ2-7, with D possibly matching TRBD1 (6 bases). V dropped 3 bases and J dropped 1 base, with 7 bases sitting between them. Germline V gene data show CDR1 as MNHEY and CDR2 as SMNVEV (reference sequence). The CDR3 totals 13 residues. The CDR3 spells CASSLDRSYEQYF. CDR3 bases: TGTGCCAGCAGTTTGGACAGATCCTACGAGCAGTACTTC.